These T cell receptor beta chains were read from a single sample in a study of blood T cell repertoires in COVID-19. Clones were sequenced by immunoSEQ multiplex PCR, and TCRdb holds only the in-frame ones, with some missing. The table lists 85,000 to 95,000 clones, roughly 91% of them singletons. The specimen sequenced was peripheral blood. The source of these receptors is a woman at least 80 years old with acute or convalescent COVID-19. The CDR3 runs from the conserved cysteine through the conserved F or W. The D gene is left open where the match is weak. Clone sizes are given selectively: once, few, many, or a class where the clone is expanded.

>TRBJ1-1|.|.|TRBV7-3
TGTGCCAGCAGCTTATCAGGCAGTTTGAACACTGAAGCTTTCTTT
CASSLSGSLNTEAFF
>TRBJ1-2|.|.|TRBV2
TGTGCCAGCAGGGAACAGATCAACTATGGCTACACCTTC
CASREQINYGYTF
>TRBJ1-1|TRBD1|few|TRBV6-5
TGTGCCAGCCTCACACCGACAGGGGGCCGAGCTTTCTTT
CASLTPTGGRAFF
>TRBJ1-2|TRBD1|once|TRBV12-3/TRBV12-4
TGTGCCAGCACCGAAGACAGGGCCAAGGGCTACACCTTC
CASTEDRAKGYTF
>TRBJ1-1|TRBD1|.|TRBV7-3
TGTGCCAGCAGCTTGGACAGGGCGGCCACTGAAGCTTTCTTT
CASSLDRAATEAFF
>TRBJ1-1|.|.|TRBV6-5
TGTGCCAGCAGTTACCCTAGCGGGGTGAACACTGAAGCTTTCTTT
CASSYPSGVNTEAFF
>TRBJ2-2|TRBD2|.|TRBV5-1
TGCGCCAGCAGCCTAGTAAGCGGGGGGACGACCGGGGAGCTGTTTTTT
CASSLVSGGTTGELFF
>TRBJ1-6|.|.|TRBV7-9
TGTGCCAGCAGCACCTCAGGGAATAATTCACCCCTCCACTTT
CASSTSGNNSPLHF
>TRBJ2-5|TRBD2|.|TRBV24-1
TGTGCCACCCCGGGGGGACAAGAGACCCAGTACTTC
CATPGGQETQYF
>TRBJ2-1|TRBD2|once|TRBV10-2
TGCGCCAGCACTCCGAGGACTAGCCCGAGGAGTAATGAGCAGTTCTTC
CASTPRTSPRSNEQFF
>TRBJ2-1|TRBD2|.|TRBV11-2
TGTGCCAGCAGCTCGCTAGCGGGAGTAGAGTTCTTC
CASSSLAGVEFF
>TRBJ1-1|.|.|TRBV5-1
TGCGCCAGCAGCTTGGATGAGGGGGTAGCTTTCTTT
CASSLDEGVAFF
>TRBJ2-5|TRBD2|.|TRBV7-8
TGTGCCAGCAGCTCCGGACTAGCGGGGGGGCCAGGAGAGACCCAGTACTTC
CASSSGLAGGPGETQYF
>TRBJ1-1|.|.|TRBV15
TGTGCCACCCAGCAGGAATCTGAAGCTTTCTTT
CATQQESEAFF
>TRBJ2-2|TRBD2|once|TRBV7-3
TGTGTCAGCAGCCCATGGACTAGCGGGAAGAACACCGGGGAGCTGTTTTTT
CVSSPWTSGKNTGELFF
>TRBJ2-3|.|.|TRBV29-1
TGCAGCGTAGGTCAGGGGTACTTGTTCGCGCAGTATTTT
CSVGQGYLFAQYF
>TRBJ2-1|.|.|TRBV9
TGTGCCAGCAGCGTAACTAGTGGTGAGCAGTTCTTC
CASSVTSGEQFF
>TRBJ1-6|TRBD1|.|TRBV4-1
TGCGCCAGCAGCCCTACCACAGGGACAGTATATAATTCACCCCTCCACTTT
CASSPTTGTVYNSPLHF
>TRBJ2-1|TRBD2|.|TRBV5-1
TGCGCCAGCAGCAACCTAGCGGGGGGGTCAAATGAGCAGTTCTTC
CASSNLAGGSNEQFF
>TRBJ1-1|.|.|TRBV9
TGTGCCAGCAGCGTAGGGATGGGCCCGCATCCAACTGAAGCTTTCTTT
CASSVGMGPHPTEAFF
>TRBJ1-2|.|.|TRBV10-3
TGTGCCATCAGCCCTCCCGGGGGTATCGACTATGGCTACACCTTC
CAISPPGGIDYGYTF
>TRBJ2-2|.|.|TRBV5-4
TGTGCCAGCAGCCCCCGGACTGGTAACACCGGGGAGCTGTTTTTT
CASSPRTGNTGELFF
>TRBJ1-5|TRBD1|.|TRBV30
TGTGCCTGGAGCGGGACAGGCCATCAGCCCCAGCATTTT
CAWSGTGHQPQHF
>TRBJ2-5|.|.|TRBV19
TGTGCCAGTAGTGACCCCTCCGGGACAAGAGAGACCCAGTACTTC
CASSDPSGTRETQYF
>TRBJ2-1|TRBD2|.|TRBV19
TGTGCCAGTAGTCCAGTAATGGGCGGGAGTAATTTCAATGAGCAGTTCTTC
CASSPVMGGSNFNEQFF
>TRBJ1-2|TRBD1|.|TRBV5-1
TGCGCCAGCTCCCCGGACAGGAACTATGGCTACACCTTC
CASSPDRNYGYTF
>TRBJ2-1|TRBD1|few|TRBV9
TGTGCCAGCAGCCCGGGACAGGCATACAATGAGCAGTTCTTC
CASSPGQAYNEQFF
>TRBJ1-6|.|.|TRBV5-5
TGTGCCAGCAGCCAAACAGGGTCTGATTCACCCCTCCACTTT
CASSQTGSDSPLHF
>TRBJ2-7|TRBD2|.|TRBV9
TGTGCCAGCAGCCCGAGACTAGCGGGAGGCGAGCAGTACTTC
CASSPRLAGGEQYF
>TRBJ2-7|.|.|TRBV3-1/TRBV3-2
TGTGCCAGCAGCCAAGATGCAAGGGGGTACGAGCAGTACTTC
CASSQDARGYEQYF
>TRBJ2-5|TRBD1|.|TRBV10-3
TGTGCCACTGGACAGGAAGAGACCCAGTACTTC
CATGQEETQYF
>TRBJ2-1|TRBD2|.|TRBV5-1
TGCGCCAGCAGCCGGGGACTAGCGGGAGGCCAGGGTGAGCAGTTCTTC
CASSRGLAGGQGEQFF
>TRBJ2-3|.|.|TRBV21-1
TGTGCCCGAGGGGGGGGGCCTCGTCCAGATACGCAGTATTTT
CARGGGPRPDTQYF
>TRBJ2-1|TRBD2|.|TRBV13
TGTGCCAGCAGCTTCGGGACTAGCGGACACAATGAGCAGTTCTTC
CASSFGTSGHNEQFF
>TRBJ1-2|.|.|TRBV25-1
TGTGCCAGCAGTGATGATTGGGCAGGGGCATATGGCTACACCTTC
CASSDDWAGAYGYTF
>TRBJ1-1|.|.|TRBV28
TGTGCCAGCAGTTTCTCGGACAGAGCCGTTCTGGACACTGAAGCTTTCTTT
CASSFSDRAVLDTEAFF